Shown below are 28 T cell receptor beta chains from a single sample sequenced in a study of T cell clonality in common variable immunodeficiency. Study-level findings and limits: Common variable immunodeficiency TCR beta sequences reportedly had fewer deletions and N-nucleotide insertions.

Assay used: immunoSEQ multiplex PCR; TCRdb lists only in-frame clones, some missing. The table for this sample gives about 15,000 clones. These receptors' targets are unknown. The sample taken for sequencing was peripheral blood mononuclear cells. These receptor sequences come from a human donor with common variable immunodeficiency.

As for this clone: The CDR3 goes on 3 residues after the read ends, and that part is filled in from the germline J gene. The V call is TRBV30, the J call TRBJ1-5; D possibly corresponds to TRBD1 (6 bases). This CDR3 contains 19 residues. V lost 3 bases and J 3 bases, leaving 27 bases between the germline ends. From germline, CDR1 is GTSNPN and CDR2 SVGIG (reference sequence). The CDR3 sequence is CAWSTSGQMQGNYNQPQHF. The part of the CDR3 DNA that was read is TGTGCCTGGAGCACAAGCGGACAGATGCAGGGTAACTACAATCAGCCC.

The CDR3 here is CASSRGGQGLGGSPLHF. CDR3 bases read: TGCGCCAGCAGCCGAGGAGGACAGGGTTTGGGAGGTTCACCC. This chain connects TRBV5-1 to TRBJ1-6, with TRBD1 identical over 8 bases. The read comes to an end 3 residues before the CDR3 does, leaving the germline J gene to fill in the end. This CDR3 comprises 17 residues. V was clipped by 4 bases and J by 9 bases; unmatched bases: 15. The germline V gene has CDR1 SGHRS and CDR2 YFSETQ.

The sequenced part of the CDR3 DNA is TGTGCCAGTACCTTGTGGGGGGGTACGGGCACCGGGGAG. Its translation: CASTLWGGTGTGE. The complete CDR3 reads CASTLWGGTGTGELFF. The chain couples TRBV19 to TRBJ2-2, with 7 bases fitting TRBD2. From the germline J gene comes the end of the CDR3, since the read stops 3 residues before it. The CDR3 runs 16 residues. Germline trimming cut 7 bases from V and 4 bases from J; bases unmatched to any gene: 12. Looked up from germline, CDR1 is LNHDA and CDR2 is SQIVND (reference sequence).

Concerning this clone itself: The read finishes 3 residues shy of the CDR3 end, and the germline J gene is used to complete it. The chain recombines TRBV19 with TRBJ2-1; 11 bases are a match to TRBD1. Germline V gene lookup returns CDR1 LNHDA and CDR2 SQIVND (reference sequence). V lost 1 base to trimming and J lost 9 bases; unmatched junction nucleotides: 2. CDR3 size: 14 residues. The covered CDR3 bases are TGTGCCAGTAGTATAGCTGGGACAGGGGGTGAG. It codes for CASSIAGTGGE. The CDR3 in its entirety is CASSIAGTGGEQFF.

This clone counts as medium-sized by frequency. The CDR3 end lies 3 residues beyond the end of the read and is filled in from the germline J gene. V is TRBV29-1 and J is TRBJ2-1; D is perhaps TRBD2 (6 bases). Trimming removed 4 bases from V and 5 bases from J, with 15 bases in between. Germline V gene lookup returns CDR1 SQVTM and CDR2 ANQGSEA. The CDR3 runs 14 residues. Incomplete CDR3 DNA: TGCAGCGTTGCCGGGGGAAGGTTCAACAATGAG. It encodes CSVAGGRFNNE. The CDR3 in its entirety is CSVAGGRFNNEQFF.

As for this clone: The read stops 3 residues short of the end of the CDR3; the missing end is completed from the germline J gene. The chain couples TRBV19 to TRBJ1-2, with D possibly TRBD1 on 5 matching bases. Trimming stripped 3 bases from V and 2 bases from J, with 10 bases between. Germline V gene lookup returns CDR1 LNHDA and CDR2 SQIVND (reference sequence). This CDR3 is 14 amino acids long. This CDR3 reads CASSILQVNYGYTF. Incomplete CDR3 DNA: TGTGCCAGTAGTATCTTACAGGTGAACTATGGC.

The CDR3 sequence is CASSRARDRGDRYGYTF. The sequenced CDR3 bases are TGTGCCAGCAGCCGAGCCCGTGACAGGGGGGATAGGTATGGC. The chain combines TRBV6-2 or TRBV6-3 with TRBJ1-2, with 9 nucleotides matching TRBD1. The read falls 3 residues short of the CDR3 end, and the missing part is taken from the germline J gene. Germline V gene sequence: CDR1 MNHEY, CDR2 SVGEGT. The length of the CDR3 is 17 residues. V lost 6 bases, J lost 5 bases, and 16 bases stayed unmatched.

As regards this clone: The CDR3 is cut off 3 residues early in the read; its end comes from the germline J gene. The chain has TRBV20-1 and TRBJ1-1; the match to TRBD1 covers 9 bases. Per the germline V gene, CDR1 is DFQATT and CDR2 is SNEGSKA (reference sequence). The CDR3 length is 16 residues. The V gene end was trimmed by 2 bases and the J gene end by 0 bases; junction bases not matched to a gene: 7. Incomplete CDR3 DNA: TGCAGTGCTAGACCCTGGACAGGGGCCATGAACACTGAA. Its translation is CSARPWTGAMNTE. The full-length CDR3 reads as CSARPWTGAMNTEAFF.

In terms of frequency, this clone is medium-sized. The observed sequence ends 3 residues before the CDR3 terminus, with the missing tail filled in from the germline J gene. The chain recombines TRBV15 with TRBJ1-1, with D hard to call. V shed 1 base and J shed 3 bases, with 9 bases lying between them. This CDR3 spans 14 amino acids. Germline V lookup: CDR1 LNHNV, CDR2 YYDKDF (reference sequence). The CDR3 bases that were read are TGTGCCACCAGCAGAGGGAGAGCGGACACTGAA. Encoded protein: CATSRGRADTE. The entire CDR3 is CATSRGRADTEAFF.

Note on this clone: With the read ending 3 residues before the CDR3 end, the germline J gene is used to fill in that end. The genes are TRBV5-1 and TRBJ2-1; 8 nucleotides agree with TRBD2. The CDR3 consists of 15 residues. J gave up 8 bases and V 4 bases, and 11 bases lay outside the gene matches. The V gene's germline CDR1 is SGHRS and CDR2 YFSETQ. CDR3 amino acids: CASSPEVAGLHEQFF. The CDR3 DNA, read in part, is TGCGCCAGCAGCCCAGAGGTAGCGGGATTGCATGAG.

Note on this clone: The read comes to an end 3 residues before the CDR3 does, leaving the germline J gene to fill in the end. The chain employs TRBV6-2 or TRBV6-3 and TRBJ1-1; no reliable D call. CDR3 size: 12 residues. From germline, CDR1 is MNHEY and CDR2 SVGEGT. CDR3 region: CASSLRVGGAFF. The sequenced part of the CDR3 DNA is TGTGCCAGCAGCCTCCGTGTCGGTGGA.

Comment on this clone: The read ends 3 residues shy of where the CDR3 ends; the end is completed using the germline J gene. The V call is TRBV19, the J call TRBJ2-3; TRBD2 matches at 7 bases. V gave up 11 bases and J gave up 0 bases; unmatched junction bases: 8. CDR1 and CDR2 (germline): LNHDA, SQIVND (reference sequence). The CDR3 sequence is 14 residues long. The CDR3 loop is CAAGGSASTDTQYF. The CDR3 bases that were read are TGTGCCGCCGGGGGGTCCGCTAGCACAGATACG.

A remark on this clone: The read ends 3 residues shy of where the CDR3 ends; the end is completed using the germline J gene. V gene TRBV7-9 combines with J gene TRBJ1-1; the D is unclear. This CDR3 is built from 13 residues. In germline, CDR1 is SEHNR, CDR2 FQNEAQ (reference sequence). Trimming removed 5 bases at V and 1 base at J, with 8 bases between. CDR3 region: CASSLQENTEAFF. The DNA read from the CDR3 is TGTGCCAGCAGCCTTCAGGAGAACACTGAA.

In terms of frequency, this clone is medium-sized. The CDR3 goes on 3 residues after the read ends, and that part is filled in from the germline J gene. V usage is TRBV30 and J usage is TRBJ2-2; D is perhaps TRBD1 (6 bases). The V gene lost 1 base and the J gene lost 2 bases, with 14 bases spanning the gap. Germline CDR1 reads GTSNPN; CDR2 reads SVGIG (reference sequence). This CDR3 spans 16 amino acids. CDR3 bases read: TGTGCCTGGAGTGCCCGGGACAATAGTAACACCGGGGAG. It encodes CAWSARDNSNTGE. The entire CDR3 reads CAWSARDNSNTGELFF.

About this clone itself: The CDR3 is cut off 3 residues early in the read; its end comes from the germline J gene. The V gene is TRBV12-3 or TRBV12-4, the J gene TRBJ1-5; TRBD1 matches 7 bases. The J segment lost 0 bases and the V segment lost 3 bases, leaving 5 bases of the junction unmatched. The CDR3 covers 16 residues. This chain's CDR3 is CASSFKGATSNQPQHF. Incomplete CDR3 DNA: TGTGCCAGCAGTTTCAAGGGGGCTACTAGCAATCAGCCC.

CDR3 residues: CSGVPPGYGYTF. The part of the CDR3 DNA that was read is TGCAGTGGGGTACCCCCAGGGTATGGC. The chain employs TRBV20-1 and TRBJ1-2; possible D gene TRBD1, 5 bases. The read ends 3 residues shy of where the CDR3 ends; the end is completed using the germline J gene. Deletions cut 7 bases from V and 5 bases from J, with 14 bases between. The germline gives CDR1 DFQATT, CDR2 SNEGSKA (reference sequence). The CDR3 runs 12 residues.

Worth noting for this clone: The read ends 3 residues early relative to the CDR3; the germline J gene fills the gap. The chain combines TRBV14 with TRBJ2-1; 11 bases are shared with TRBD2. The V gene end was trimmed by 4 bases and the J gene end by 9 bases; junction bases not matched to a gene: 2. The CDR3 is made up of 13 amino acids. CDR1 and CDR2 from the germline V gene are SGHDN and FVKESK. CDR3 loop: CASSLGTSGEQFF. The sequenced part of the CDR3 DNA is TGTGCCAGCAGCCTTGGGACTAGCGGTGAG.

Of note for this clone: The observed sequence ends 3 residues before the CDR3 terminus, with the missing tail filled in from the germline J gene. The V gene is TRBV14, the J gene TRBJ2-5, with TRBD2 matching 13 bases. CDR1 is SGHDN, CDR2 FVKESK, per germline. The ends lost 4 bases at V and 4 bases at J; junction bases unmatched: 12. The CDR3 spans 18 residues. The sequenced CDR3 bases are TGTGCCAGCAGCCGGAGGACTAGCGGGAGTTTTGGTCTAGAGACC. Translating it yields CASSRRTSGSFGLET. The full CDR3 protein is CASSRRTSGSFGLETQYF.

As regards this clone: The sequenced fragment ends 3 residues before the CDR3 boundary, so the rest is inferred from the germline J gene. The gene calls are TRBV18 and TRBJ2-3; TRBD2 might be the D (6 bases). With 0 bases removed from V and 6 bases from J, the gap between germline ends came to 16 bases. This CDR3 has 16 residues. Germline CDR1 and CDR2: KGHSH and LQKENI. The CDR3 here is CASSPPVGGKPDTQYF. The sequenced CDR3 bases are TGTGCCAGCTCACCACCGGTTGGCGGGAAACCCGATACG.

Details on this clone: Read data end 3 residues before the CDR3 end; the end is taken from the germline J gene. This chain connects TRBV6-2 or TRBV6-3 to TRBJ2-1, with TRBD2 matching 9 bases. Germline values: CDR1 MNHEY, CDR2 SVGEGT. This CDR3 contains 16 residues. J lost 8 bases, V lost 0 bases, and 8 bases had no gene match. CDR3 DNA, as far as it was read: TGTGCCAGCAGTTACTCGCTTTCCGGGACTAGCTATGAG. It codes for CASSYSLSGTSYE. The whole CDR3 sequence reads CASSYSLSGTSYEQFF.

Worth noting for this clone: The read is 3 residues too short to cover the CDR3 end, so that end is filled in from the germline J gene. The chain joins TRBV7-9 to TRBJ2-7, with TRBD1 matching 7 bases. The trim removed 8 bases at V and 5 bases at J, leaving 6 bases unmatched. This CDR3 region has 12 residues. The V gene's germline CDR1 is SEHNR and CDR2 FQNEAQ (reference sequence). CDR3 bases read: TGTGCCAGCGAGGGGGCTAGGAACGAG. It codes for CASEGARNE. The whole CDR3 sequence is CASEGARNEQYF.

For this clone: The DNA ends 3 residues before the CDR3 does, and the rest of the CDR3 is filled in from the germline J gene. The chain links TRBV20-1 to TRBJ1-5; tentatively, D is TRBD1 (6 bases). CDR1 is DFQATT, CDR2 SNEGSKA, per germline (reference sequence). With 0 bases removed from V and 2 bases from J, the gap between germline ends came to 14 bases. The CDR3 contains 16 residues. The CDR3 sequence is CSARELKGGRNQPQHF. Partial CDR3 DNA: TGCAGTGCTAGAGAACTCAAGGGGGGGCGCAATCAGCCC.

Of note for this clone: The read terminates 3 residues ahead of where the CDR3 ends, so the germline J gene completes it. The chain uses TRBV7-2 and TRBJ2-3; D is unresolved. The length of the CDR3 is 14 residues. V was cut by 2 bases and J by 0 bases, with 6 bases left in between. The V gene's germline CDR1 is SGHTA and CDR2 FQGNSA. The CDR3 sequence is CASSLSPSTDTQYF. The CDR3 DNA, read in part, is TGTGCCAGCAGCTTATCCCCTAGCACAGATACG.

CDR3 DNA, as far as it was read: TGTGCCAGTAGTTCTCCGGGACAACTGAGATTCTCTGGAAACACC. Amino acid sequence: CASSSPGQLRFSGNT. The whole CDR3 is CASSSPGQLRFSGNTIYF. This chain links TRBV19 with TRBJ1-3; maybe TRBD1 (6 bases). The CDR3 end lies 3 residues beyond the end of the read and is filled in from the germline J gene. The germline V and J ends were trimmed by 5 bases and 0 bases, with 20 bases remaining between them. Germline loops: CDR1 LNHDA, CDR2 SQIVND (reference sequence). The CDR3 consists of 18 residues. Variable domain in full (rest from reference TRBV19 and TRBJ1-3): DGGITQSPKYLFRKEGQNVTLSCEQNLNHDAMYWYRQDPGQGLRLIYYSQIVNDFQKGDIAEGYSVSREKKESFPLTVTSAQKNPTAFYLCASSSPGQLRFSGNTIYFGEGSWLTVV.

Details on this clone: Read data end 3 residues before the CDR3 end; the end is taken from the germline J gene. The chain uses TRBV18 and TRBJ2-1; 10 bases are shared with TRBD1. V dropped 1 base and J dropped 6; count of bases not matched to a gene: 0. Germline values: CDR1 KGHSH, CDR2 LQKENI. The CDR3 is made up of 14 amino acids. CDR3 DNA, as far as it was read: TGTGCCAGCTCACCACGGACAGGGGGCAATGAG. It is translated as CASSPRTGGNE. From start to end, the CDR3 is CASSPRTGGNEQFF.

A note on this clone: The CDR3 end is not reached by the read, which stops 3 residues before it; the germline J gene fills it in. This chain joins TRBV12-3 or TRBV12-4 and TRBJ1-1; D might be TRBD1 (5 bases). The CDR3 is 14 residues long. V gave up 6 bases and J gave up 5 bases, with 16 bases separating them. The CDR3 is CASSHGGVGTEAFF. CDR3 bases read: TGTGCCAGCAGCCACGGGGGGGTTGGAACTGAA.

According to its frequency, this clone is medium-sized. The sequenced part of the CDR3 DNA is TGTGCCAGTCGGGCCATCCCGGGACAGGGGAAAACCGGGGAG. It codes for CASRAIPGQGKTGE. The complete CDR3 protein is CASRAIPGQGKTGELFF. V usage is TRBV2 and J usage is TRBJ2-2, with 10 nucleotides matching TRBD1. The read comes to an end 3 residues before the CDR3 does, leaving the germline J gene to fill in the end. Germline V gives CDR1 SNHLY, CDR2 FYNNEI. CDR3 length: 17 amino acids. J was trimmed by 5 bases and V by 9 bases; bases with no gene match: 15.

As concerns this clone: The CDR3 end is not reached by the read, which stops 3 residues before it; the germline J gene fills it in. The gene calls are TRBV20-1 and TRBJ1-5; D remains ambiguous. The CDR3 spans 13 residues. Trimming removed 3 bases at V and 9 bases at J, with 15 bases between. CDR1 is DFQATT and CDR2 is SNEGSKA in the germline V gene (reference sequence). Incomplete CDR3 DNA: TGCAGTGCTAGCGGCCAAACTGAGGGGCCC. Amino acids: CSASGQTEGP. The full-length CDR3 reads as CSASGQTEGPQHF.